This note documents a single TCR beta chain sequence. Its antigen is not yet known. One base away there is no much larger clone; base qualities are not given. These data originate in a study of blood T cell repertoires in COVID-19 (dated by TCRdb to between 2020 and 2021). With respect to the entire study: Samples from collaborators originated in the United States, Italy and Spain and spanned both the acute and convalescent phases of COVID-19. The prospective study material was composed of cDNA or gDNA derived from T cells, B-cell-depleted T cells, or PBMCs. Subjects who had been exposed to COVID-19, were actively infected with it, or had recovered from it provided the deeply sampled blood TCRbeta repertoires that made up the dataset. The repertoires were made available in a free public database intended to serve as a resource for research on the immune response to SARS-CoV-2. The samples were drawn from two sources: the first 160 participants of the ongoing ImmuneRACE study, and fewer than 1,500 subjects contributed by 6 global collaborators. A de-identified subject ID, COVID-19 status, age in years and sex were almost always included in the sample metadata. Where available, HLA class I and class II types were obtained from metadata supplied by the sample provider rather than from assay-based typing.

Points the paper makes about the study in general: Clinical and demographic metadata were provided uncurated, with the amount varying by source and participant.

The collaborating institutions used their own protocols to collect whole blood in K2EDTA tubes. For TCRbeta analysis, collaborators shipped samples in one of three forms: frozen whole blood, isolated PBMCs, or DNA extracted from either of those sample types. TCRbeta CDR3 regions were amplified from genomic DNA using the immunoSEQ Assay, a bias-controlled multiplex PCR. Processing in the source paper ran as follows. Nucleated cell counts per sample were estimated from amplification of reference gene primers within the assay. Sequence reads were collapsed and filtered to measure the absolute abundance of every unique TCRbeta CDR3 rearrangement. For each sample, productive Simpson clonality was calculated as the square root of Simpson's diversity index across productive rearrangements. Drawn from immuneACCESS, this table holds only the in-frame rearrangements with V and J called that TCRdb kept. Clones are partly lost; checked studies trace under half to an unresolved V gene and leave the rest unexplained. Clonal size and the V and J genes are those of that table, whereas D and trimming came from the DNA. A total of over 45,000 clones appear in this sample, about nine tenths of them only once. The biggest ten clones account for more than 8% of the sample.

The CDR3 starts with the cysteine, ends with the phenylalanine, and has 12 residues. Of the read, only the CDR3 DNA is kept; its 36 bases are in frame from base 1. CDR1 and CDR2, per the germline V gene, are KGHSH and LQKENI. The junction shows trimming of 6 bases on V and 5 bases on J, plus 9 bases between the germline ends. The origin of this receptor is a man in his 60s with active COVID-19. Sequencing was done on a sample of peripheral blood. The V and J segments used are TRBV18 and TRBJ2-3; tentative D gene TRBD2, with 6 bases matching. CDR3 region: CASSFGRDTQYF. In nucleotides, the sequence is TGTGCCAGCTCCTTCGGGAGAGATACGCAGTATTTT.